Listed here are 18 T cell receptor beta chains from one sample, sequenced in a study of human T cells and chemical hapten exposure. As to time point: patch test 1, 2 weeks after DPC sensitization. Treatment of the sample: therapeutic diphenylcyclopropenone sensitization with weekly scalp DPC. MiXCR was run by TCRdb on the RACE reads, yielding one entry per CDR3 protein. The sample has around 380,000 distinct CDR3 sequences, 4.8% seen once. The starting material was whole blood, obtained in connection with sensitization to the hapten diphenylcyclopropenone (DPC). These receptors all come from a woman aged 45-60 years with alopecia areata. Some clones in this sample may be carry-over from other donors' samples.

With respect to this clonotype: One end of the junction is discordant with germline, which a read error may explain. In DNA, the CDR3 is TGTGTCAGCAGTTTTTTGGGGGCGGTTACCACCTACAATGAGCAGTTCTTC. It is translated as CVSSFLGAVTTYNEQFF. The rearrangement joins TRBV28 to TRBJ2-1; D perhaps matches TRBD1 (6 bases). The CDR3 is 17 amino acids. CDR1 is MDHEN, CDR2 SYDVKM, per germline.

This clonotype was detected many times. J is TRBJ2-7 and V is TRBV19; TRBD1 is a possible D gene (9 bases). The CDR3 extends over 14 amino acids. The V end was cut by 7 bases, the J end by 6 bases, with 19 bases between. Looked up from germline, CDR1 is LNHDA and CDR2 is SQIVND (reference sequence). Here the CDR3 DNA reads TGTGCCAGTACGGGGGGGACAGGGTTTGTCGAGCAGTACTTC. Translation gives CASTGGTGFVEQYF.

This clonotype was detected many times. CDR3 loop: CSAKMGGDGYTF. CDR3 nucleotide sequence: TGCAGTGCTAAAATGGGAGGAGATGGCTACACCTTC. The rearrangement joins TRBV20-1 to TRBJ1-2, with no clear D. Germline CDR1 and CDR2: DFQATT and SNEGSKA (reference sequence). The V gene lost 4 bases and the J gene lost 6 bases, with 12 bases spanning the gap. The CDR3 runs 12 residues.

This clonotype has just a few counts. The chain recombines TRBV28 with TRBJ2-3; TRBD2 aligns across 12 bases. Germline CDR1 MDHEN, CDR2 SYDVKM. V was clipped by 5 bases and J by 3 bases; unmatched bases: 12. This CDR3 is 18 amino acids long. Here the CDR3 DNA reads TGTGCCAGCAGTCCCCTTTTGACTAGCGGGAGAGAGACAGATACGCAGTATTTT. Residues: CASSPLLTSGRETDTQYF. The full variable domain, its missing parts supplied by reference TRBV28 and TRBJ2-3, is DVKVTQSSRYLVKRTGEKVFLECVQDMDHENMFWYRQDPGLGLRLIYFSYDVKMKEKGDIPEGYSVSREKKERFSLILESASTNQTSMYLCASSPLLTSGRETDTQYFGPGTRLTVL.

This clonotype has a count of ten or more. This sequence joins TRBV7-9 and TRBJ2-5; weak D call: TRBD2 (5 bases). Germline loops: CDR1 SEHNR, CDR2 FQNEAQ (reference sequence). This CDR3 is 13 amino acids long. V lost 1 base, J lost 3 bases, and 6 bases lay in between. CDR3 sequence (DNA): TGTGCCAGCAGCTTAGTGGGAGAAGAGACCCAGTACTTC. Its protein is CASSLVGEETQYF.

As regards this clonotype: Being one base from a much bigger clone, this may be a read error. This chain uses TRBV4-1 with TRBJ2-7, with D perhaps TRBD1 or TRBD2 (5 bases each). This CDR3 contains 12 residues. V lost 4 bases and J 6 bases, leaving 10 bases between the germline ends. Germline V CDR1 and CDR2: MGHRA, YSYEKL. CDR3 protein: CASSRRGREQYF. The CDR3 DNA sequence: TGCGCCAGCAGCCGACGGGGACGCGAGCAGTACTTC.

In regard to this clonotype: This is likely a read error, given that the CDR3 carries no conserved phenylalanine or tryptophan at its end. The chain is built from TRBV20-1 and TRBJ2-3; the match to TRBD1 covers 8 bases. This CDR3 contains 15 residues. Germline CDR1 is DFQATT and CDR2 is SNEGSKA (reference sequence). Trimming at V came to 3 bases and at J to 2 bases, leaving 7 bases not matched to a gene. The CDR3 DNA follows: TGCAGTGCTAGTTTCGGGACAGGCCTCACAGATACGCAGTATTTA. Its translation is CSASFGTGLTDTQYL.

V and J are TRBV10-3 and TRBJ2-7, with D perhaps given as TRBD1 or TRBD2 (5 bases each). Germline CDR1 ENHRY, CDR2 SYGVKD. CDR3 size: 14 residues. Trimming removed 3 bases at V and 4 bases at J, with 13 bases between. CDR3 sequence: CAISDPGRSYEQYF. CDR3 coding DNA: TGTGCCATCAGTGACCCGGGACGGAGTTACGAGCAGTACTTC.

This clonotype appeared many times. The chain has TRBV27 and TRBJ2-5, with 7 nucleotides matching TRBD2. Trimming removed 2 bases from V and 7 bases from J; junction bases left unmatched: 7. Germline V gene data show CDR1 as MNHEY and CDR2 as SMNVEV (reference sequence). The CDR3 runs 14 residues. DNA of the CDR3: TGTGCCAGCAGTTTAGCTGCGGGGGTCGGGACCCAGTACTTC. It encodes CASSLAAGVGTQYF.

This chain connects TRBV28 to TRBJ2-7; TRBD1 aligns across 7 bases. The V segment lost 5 bases and the J segment 3 bases; nucleotides outside the gene matches: 7. The germline CDR1 and CDR2 sequences are MDHEN and SYDVKM. The CDR3 loop spans 14 amino acids. The CDR3 DNA reads as TGTGCCAGCAGTCTCCCCGGGACAGTCTACGAGCAGTACTTC. Its protein product is CASSLPGTVYEQYF.

This clonotype was seen a few times. The V call is TRBV7-6, the J call TRBJ2-5; D is possibly TRBD2 (6 bases). Trimming took off 4 bases at V and 5 bases at J, with 8 bases between the two ends. This CDR3 contains 12 residues. CDR1 is SGHVS, CDR2 FNYEAQ, per germline. The CDR3 nucleotides are TGTGCCAGCAGCTGGGGGGATGAGACCCAGTACTTC. It encodes CASSWGDETQYF. Full variable domain (missing parts from reference TRBV7-6 and TRBJ2-5): GAGVSQSPRYKVTKRGQDVALRCDPISGHVSLYWYRQALGQGPEFLTYFNYEAQQDKSGLPNDRFSAERPEGSISTLTIQRTEQRDSAMYRCASSWGDETQYFGPGTRLLVL.

The chain couples TRBV6-1 to TRBJ1-5; 8 bases fit TRBD1. The J segment lost 5 bases and the V segment lost 2 bases, leaving 8 bases of the junction unmatched. Per the germline V gene, CDR1 is MNHNS and CDR2 is SASEGT. The CDR3 is 16 residues long. CDR3 region: CASSESRGRGHQPQHF. For the CDR3, the DNA is TGTGCCAGCAGTGAAAGCCGAGGCAGGGGGCATCAGCCCCAGCATTTT.

This clonotype was found a few times. The CDR3 nucleotides read TGTGCCAGCAGTGATAAGGGAAGAGATACGCAGTATTTT. It yields the protein CASSDKGRDTQYF. The chain joins TRBV6-1 to TRBJ2-3; D is unresolved. CDR3 length: 13 amino acids. CDR1 MNHNS and CDR2 SASEGT come from the germline V gene. V dropped 3 bases and J dropped 5 bases, with 9 bases sitting between them.

The CDR3 nucleotides read TGCGCCAGCAGCTTGGAAGGGGCACTAGCGGGGGGTTCCCACAATGAGCAGTTCTTC. Translation: CASSLEGALAGGSHNEQFF. The chain combines TRBV5-1 with TRBJ2-1, with 12 bases lining up with TRBD2. This CDR3 has 19 amino acids. V lost 0 bases to trimming and J lost 5 bases; unmatched junction nucleotides: 12. Germline CDR1 and CDR2: SGHRS and YFSETQ.

This clonotype has at least ten counts. This chain links TRBV3-1 with TRBJ2-5; D possibly corresponds to TRBD2 (7 bases). The CDR3 extends over 14 amino acids. Germline V gene sequence: CDR1 LGHDT, CDR2 YNNKEL (reference sequence). V was cut by 4 bases and J by 7 bases, with 16 bases left in between. This CDR3 reads CASSPGGRGTTQYF. CDR3 sequence (DNA): TGTGCCAGCAGCCCCGGGGGGAGGGGGACGACCCAGTACTTC.

In its sample, this clonotype was seen many times. The chain uses TRBV5-1 and TRBJ1-1; 7 bases match TRBD1. The CDR3 consists of 15 residues. Germline V gene data show CDR1 as SGHRS and CDR2 as YFSETQ. V gave up 1 base and J gave up 5 bases; unmatched junction bases: 8. CDR3 protein: CASSLYGRGSTEAFF. CDR3 nucleotides: TGCGCCAGCAGCTTGTATGGCAGGGGGAGTACTGAAGCTTTCTTT. The whole variable domain, remainder taken from reference TRBV5-1 and TRBJ1-1, is KAGVTQTPRYLIKTRGQQVTLSCSPISGHRSVSWYQQTPGQGLQFLFEYFSETQRNKGNFPGRFSGRQFSNSRSEMNVSTLELGDSALYLCASSLYGRGSTEAFFGQGTRLTVV.

Ten or more counts support this clonotype. The chain combines TRBV5-1 with TRBJ2-3; D gene unclear. This CDR3 is built from 15 residues. The germline gives CDR1 SGHRS, CDR2 YFSETQ. Trimming removed 1 base from V and 0 bases from J, with 9 bases in between. The CDR3 nucleotides read TGCGCCAGCAGCTTGAACGGAAGAAGCACAGATACGCAGTATTTT. Translated: CASSLNGRSTDTQYF.

This clonotype occurred many times. The V and J genes are TRBV7-2 and TRBJ2-1, with TRBD2 as a possible D gene (6 bases). V lost 4 bases to trimming and J lost 8 bases, with 15 bases between them. The CDR3 totals 14 residues. Looked up from germline, CDR1 is SGHTA and CDR2 is FQGNSA. In nucleotides, the CDR3 is TGTGCCAGCAGCTCAGCGGGTGGGTGGGATGAGCAGTTCTTC. Translating gives CASSSAGGWDEQFF.